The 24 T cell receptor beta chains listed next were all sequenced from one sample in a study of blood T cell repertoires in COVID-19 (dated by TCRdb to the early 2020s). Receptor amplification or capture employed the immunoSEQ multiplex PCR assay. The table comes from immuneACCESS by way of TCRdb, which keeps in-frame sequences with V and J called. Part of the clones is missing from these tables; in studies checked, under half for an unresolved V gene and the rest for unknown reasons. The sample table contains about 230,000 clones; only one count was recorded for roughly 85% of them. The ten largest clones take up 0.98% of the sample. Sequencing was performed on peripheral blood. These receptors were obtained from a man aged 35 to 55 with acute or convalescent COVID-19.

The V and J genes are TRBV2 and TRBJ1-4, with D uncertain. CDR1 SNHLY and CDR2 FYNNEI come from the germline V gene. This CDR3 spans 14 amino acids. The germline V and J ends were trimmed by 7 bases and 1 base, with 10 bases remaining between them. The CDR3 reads CASTFRGTNEKLFF. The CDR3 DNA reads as TGTGCCAGCACCTTCCGGGGAACTAATGAAAAACTGTTTTTT.

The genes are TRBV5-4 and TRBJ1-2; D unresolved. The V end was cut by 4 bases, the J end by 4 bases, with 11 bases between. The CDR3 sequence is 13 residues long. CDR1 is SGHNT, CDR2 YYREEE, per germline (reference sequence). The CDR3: CASSPDGGYGYTF. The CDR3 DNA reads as TGTGCCAGCAGCCCGGACGGAGGCTATGGCTACACCTTC. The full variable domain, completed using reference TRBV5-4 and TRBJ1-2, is ETGVTQSPTHLIKTRGQQVTLRCSSQSGHNTVSWYQQALGQGPQFIFQYYREEENGRGNFPPRFSGLQFPNYSSELNVNALELDDSALYLCASSPDGGYGYTFGSGTRLTVV.

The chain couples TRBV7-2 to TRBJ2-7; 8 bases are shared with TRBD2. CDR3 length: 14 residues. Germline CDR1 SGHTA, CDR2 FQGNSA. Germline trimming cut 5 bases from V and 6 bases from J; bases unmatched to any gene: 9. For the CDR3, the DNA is TGTGCCAGCAGCCCTAGCGGGCGGGGGAGCGAGCAGTACTTC. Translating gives CASSPSGRGSEQYF.

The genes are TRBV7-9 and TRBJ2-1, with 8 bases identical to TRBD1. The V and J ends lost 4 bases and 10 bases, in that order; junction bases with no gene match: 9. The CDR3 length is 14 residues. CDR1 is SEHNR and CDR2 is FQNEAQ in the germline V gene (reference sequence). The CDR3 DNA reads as TGTGCCAGCAGCTATGCTCCGGGACAGGAGGAGCAGTTCTTC. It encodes CASSYAPGQEEQFF.

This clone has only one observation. The CDR3: CASSLGGGSNTEAFF. The CDR3 DNA sequence: TGCGCCAGCAGCTTGGGAGGCGGCTCGAACACTGAAGCTTTCTTT. The chain joins TRBV5-1 to TRBJ1-1; D is unresolved. This CDR3 has 15 residues. Trimming took 0 bases from V and 1 from J, leaving 10 bases between them. CDR1 SGHRS and CDR2 YFSETQ come from the germline V gene.

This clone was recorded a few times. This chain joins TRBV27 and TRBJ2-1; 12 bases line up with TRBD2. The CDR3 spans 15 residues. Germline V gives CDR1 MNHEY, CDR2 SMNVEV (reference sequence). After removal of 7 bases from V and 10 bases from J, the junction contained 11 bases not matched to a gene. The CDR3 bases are TGTGCCAGCATCGAACTAGCGGGGGGAAAGAGGGAGCAGTTCTTC. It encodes CASIELAGGKREQFF.

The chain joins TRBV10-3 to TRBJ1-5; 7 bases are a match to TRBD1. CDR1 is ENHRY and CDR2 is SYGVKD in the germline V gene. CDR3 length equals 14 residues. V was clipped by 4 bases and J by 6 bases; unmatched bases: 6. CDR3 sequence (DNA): TGTGCCATCAGTGGACAGGGCAGCGCTCAGCCCCAGCATTTT. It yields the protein CAISGQGSAQPQHF.

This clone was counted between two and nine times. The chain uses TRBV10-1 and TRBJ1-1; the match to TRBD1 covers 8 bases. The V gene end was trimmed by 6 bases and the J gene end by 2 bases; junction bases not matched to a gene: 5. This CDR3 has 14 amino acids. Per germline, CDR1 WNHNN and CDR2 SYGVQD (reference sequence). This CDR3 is CASSPGQVNTEAFF. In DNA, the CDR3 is TGCGCCAGCAGCCCGGGACAGGTTAACACTGAAGCTTTCTTT.

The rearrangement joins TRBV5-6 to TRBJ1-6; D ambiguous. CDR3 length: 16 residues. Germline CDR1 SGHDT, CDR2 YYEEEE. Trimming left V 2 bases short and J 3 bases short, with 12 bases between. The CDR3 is CASSFRHGGYNSPLHF. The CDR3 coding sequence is TGTGCCAGCAGCTTTCGACATGGTGGCTATAATTCACCCCTCCACTTT.

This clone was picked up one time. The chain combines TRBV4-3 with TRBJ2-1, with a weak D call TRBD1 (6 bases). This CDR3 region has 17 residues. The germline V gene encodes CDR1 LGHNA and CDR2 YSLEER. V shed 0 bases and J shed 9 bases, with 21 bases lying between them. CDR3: CASSQEGAARGNSEQFF. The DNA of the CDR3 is TGCGCCAGCAGCCAAGAAGGAGCGGCCAGGGGCAATTCTGAGCAGTTCTTC.

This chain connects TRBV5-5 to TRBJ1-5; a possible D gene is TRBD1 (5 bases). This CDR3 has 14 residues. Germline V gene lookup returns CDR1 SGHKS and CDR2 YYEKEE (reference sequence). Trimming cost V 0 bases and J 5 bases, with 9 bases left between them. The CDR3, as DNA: TGTGCCAGCAGCTTGGGACAGACTTATCAGCCCCAGCATTTT. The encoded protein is CASSLGQTYQPQHF. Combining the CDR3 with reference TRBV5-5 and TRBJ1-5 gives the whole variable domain DAGVTQSPTHLIKTRGQQVTLRCSPISGHKSVSWYQQVLGQGPQFIFQYYEKEERGRGNFPDRFSARQFPNYSSELNVNALLLGDSALYLCASSLGQTYQPQHFGDGTRLSIL.

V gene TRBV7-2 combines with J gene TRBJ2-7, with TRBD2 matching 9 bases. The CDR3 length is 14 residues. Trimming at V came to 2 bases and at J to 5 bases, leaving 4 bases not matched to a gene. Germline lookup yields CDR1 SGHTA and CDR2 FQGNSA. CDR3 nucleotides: TGTGCCAGCAGCTTACTGCGGGGGGGCGACGAGCAGTACTTC. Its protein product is CASSLLRGGDEQYF.

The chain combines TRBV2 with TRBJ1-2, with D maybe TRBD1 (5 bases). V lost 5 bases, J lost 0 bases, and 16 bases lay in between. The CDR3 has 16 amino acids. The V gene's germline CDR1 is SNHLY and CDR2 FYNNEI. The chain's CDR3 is CASSQTLGGANYGYTF. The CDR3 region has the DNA TGTGCCAGCAGTCAGACGTTAGGAGGGGCTAACTATGGCTACACCTTC.

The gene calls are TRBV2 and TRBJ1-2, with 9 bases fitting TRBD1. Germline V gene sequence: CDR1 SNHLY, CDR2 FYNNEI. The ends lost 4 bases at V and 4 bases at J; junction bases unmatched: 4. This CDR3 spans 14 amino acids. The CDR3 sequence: CASSAPDRGYGYTF. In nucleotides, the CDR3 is TGTGCCAGCAGTGCCCCGGACAGGGGCTATGGCTACACCTTC.

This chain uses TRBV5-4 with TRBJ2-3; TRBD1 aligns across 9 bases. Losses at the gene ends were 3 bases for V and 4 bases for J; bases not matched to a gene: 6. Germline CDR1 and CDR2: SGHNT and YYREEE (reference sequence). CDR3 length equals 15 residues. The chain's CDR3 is CASSSGQGMADTQYF. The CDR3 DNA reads TGTGCCAGCAGCTCGGGACAGGGCATGGCAGATACGCAGTATTTT.

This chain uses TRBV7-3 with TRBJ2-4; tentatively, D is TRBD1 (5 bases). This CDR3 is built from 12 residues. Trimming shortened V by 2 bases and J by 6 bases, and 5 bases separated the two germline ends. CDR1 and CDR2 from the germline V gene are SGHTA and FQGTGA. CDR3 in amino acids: CASSLQGNIQYF. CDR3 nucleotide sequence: TGTGCCAGCAGCTTACAGGGAAACATTCAGTACTTC.

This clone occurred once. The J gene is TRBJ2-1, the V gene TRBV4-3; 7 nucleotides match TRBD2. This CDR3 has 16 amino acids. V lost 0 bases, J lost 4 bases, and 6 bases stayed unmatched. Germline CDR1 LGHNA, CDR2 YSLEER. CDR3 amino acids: CASSQDSGSVYNEQFF. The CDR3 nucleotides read TGCGCCAGCAGCCAAGATAGCGGGTCCGTATACAATGAGCAGTTCTTC.

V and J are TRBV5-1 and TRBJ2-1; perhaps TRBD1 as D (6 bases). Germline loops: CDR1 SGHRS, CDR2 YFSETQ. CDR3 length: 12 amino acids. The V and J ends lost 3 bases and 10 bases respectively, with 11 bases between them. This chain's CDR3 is CASSWVQGEQFF. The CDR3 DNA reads TGCGCCAGCAGCTGGGTACAGGGAGAGCAGTTCTTC.

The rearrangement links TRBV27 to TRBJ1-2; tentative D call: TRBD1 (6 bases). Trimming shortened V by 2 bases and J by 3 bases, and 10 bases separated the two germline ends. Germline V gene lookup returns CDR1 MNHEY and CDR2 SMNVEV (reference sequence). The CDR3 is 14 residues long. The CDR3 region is CASSLNDRHYGYTF. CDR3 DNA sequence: TGTGCCAGCAGTTTAAATGACAGGCACTATGGCTACACCTTC.

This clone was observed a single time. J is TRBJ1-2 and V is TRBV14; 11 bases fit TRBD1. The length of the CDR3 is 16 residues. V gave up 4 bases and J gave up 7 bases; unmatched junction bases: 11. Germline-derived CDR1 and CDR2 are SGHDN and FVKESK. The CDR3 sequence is CASSRGSGTGGGGYTF. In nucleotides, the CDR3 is TGTGCCAGCAGCCGGGGATCAGGGACAGGGGGAGGTGGCTACACCTTC.

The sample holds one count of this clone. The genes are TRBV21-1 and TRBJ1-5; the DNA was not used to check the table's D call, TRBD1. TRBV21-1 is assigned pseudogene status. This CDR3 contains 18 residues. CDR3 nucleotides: TGTGCCAGCAGCAAAGTCCCACAGGTGGACCTTGAGAATCAGCCCCAGCATTTT. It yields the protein CASSKVPQVDLENQPQHF.

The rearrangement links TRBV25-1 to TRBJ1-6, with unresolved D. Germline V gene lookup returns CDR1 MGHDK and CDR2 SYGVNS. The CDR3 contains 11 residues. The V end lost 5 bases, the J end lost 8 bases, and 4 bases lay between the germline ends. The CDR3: CASSSYSPLHF. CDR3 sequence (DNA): TGTGCCAGCAGTTCCTATTCACCCCTCCACTTT. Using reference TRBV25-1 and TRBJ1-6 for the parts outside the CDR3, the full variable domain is EADIYQTPRYLVIGTGKKITLECSQTMGHDKMYWYQQDPGMELHLIHYSYGVNSTEKGDLSSESTVSRIRTEHFPLTLESARPSHTSQYLCASSSYSPLHFGNGTRLTVT.

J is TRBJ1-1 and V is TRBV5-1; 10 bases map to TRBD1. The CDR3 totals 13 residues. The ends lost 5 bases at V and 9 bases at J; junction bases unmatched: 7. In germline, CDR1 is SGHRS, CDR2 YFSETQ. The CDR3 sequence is CASSPGTGEKAFF. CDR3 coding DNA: TGCGCCAGCAGTCCCGGGACAGGGGAGAAAGCTTTCTTT.

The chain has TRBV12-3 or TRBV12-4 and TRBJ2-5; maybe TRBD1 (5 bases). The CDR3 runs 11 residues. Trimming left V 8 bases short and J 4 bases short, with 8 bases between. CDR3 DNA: TGTGCCAGCGGGCAGGGAGAGACCCAGTACTTC. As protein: CASGQGETQYF.